This is a list of T cell receptor beta chains from one sample in a study of blood T cell repertoires in COVID-19. Generated by immunoSEQ multiplex PCR, the TCRdb table keeps only in-frame clones and is missing some. The sample consists of about 410,000 clones, 70% to 90% of them appearing once. Sequencing was done on a sample of peripheral blood. All receptors come from a woman between 40 and 50 years old with COVID-19, enrolled during active disease. Each CDR3 is given with its conserved first and last residue. The D gene is left open where the match is weak. A clone size is listed for some rows: how often the clone was seen (once, few, many), or a class if it is expanded.

>NA|NA|TRBJ1-6|TRBV6-2/TRBV6-3
TGTGCCAGCAGTCCCCCCGGGACAACCGGTTCACCCCTCCACTTT
CASSPPGTTGSPLHF
>NA|NA|TRBJ2-7|TRBV5-1
TGCGCCAGCAGCTCCCGGGACACAGGCGAGCAGTACTTC
CASSSRDTGEQYF
>NA|NA|TRBJ2-7|TRBV2
TGTGCCAGCAGCGGCAGGGACTACGAGCAGTACTTC
CASSGRDYEQYF
>NA|NA|TRBJ2-1|TRBV15
TGTGCCACCAGCGCTCCAAATCCCCCGAGGGATGAGCAGTTCTTC
CATSAPNPPRDEQFF
>TRBD1|once|TRBJ1-2|TRBV29-1
TGCAGCGTTGAAAGACTCGCGGACAGGGGTTCTAACTATGGCTACACCTTC
CSVERLADRGSNYGYTF
>NA|NA|TRBJ2-7|TRBV12-5
TGTGCTAGTGGTTTGGTATCCCTACAGCCACACTACGAGCAGTACTTC
CASGLVSLQPHYEQYF
>NA|NA|TRBJ1-1|TRBV5-4
TGTGCCAGCAGCTTGTCCCCGGGGATGAACACTGAAGCTTTCTTT
CASSLSPGMNTEAFF
>NA|few|TRBJ2-1|TRBV5-1
TGCGCCAGCAGCTTGGGGGCCCTAGCCACCTACAATGAGCAGTTCTTC
CASSLGALATYNEQFF
>TRBD2|NA|TRBJ2-3|TRBV5-1
TGCGCCAGCAGCTTGCGAGCGGGAGGGCCAACAGATACGCAGTATTTT
CASSLRAGGPTDTQYF
>NA|NA|TRBJ1-1|TRBV7-9
TGTGCCAGCAGCTTAGGGGACTCTGAAGCTTTCTTT
CASSLGDSEAFF
>NA|NA|TRBJ2-7|TRBV15
TGTGCCACCAGCAGAGATCGTATGGGGGGCGAGCAGTACTTC
CATSRDRMGGEQYF
>TRBD2|NA|TRBJ2-7|TRBV19
TGTGCCAGTAGCCCGGGACTAGCAACTACCTACGAGCAGTACTTC
CASSPGLATTYEQYF
>TRBD2|once|TRBJ2-7|TRBV19
TGTGCCAGTAGCCTTTCGGGAGGGAACCCCTACGAGCAGTACTTC
CASSLSGGNPYEQYF
>TRBD1|NA|TRBJ2-5|TRBV28
TGTGCCAGCAGTTTTGGCGGACCGGGACAGGGGGCCCAAGAGACCCAGTACTTC
CASSFGGPGQGAQETQYF
>NA|NA|TRBJ1-3|TRBV27
TGTGCCAGCAGTTTTAACTCTGGAAACACCATATATTTT
CASSFNSGNTIYF
>NA|NA|TRBJ2-5|TRBV12-3/TRBV12-4
TGTGCCAGCAGTTTTCTGGAGACCCAGTACTTC
CASSFLETQYF
>TRBD1|NA|TRBJ2-5|TRBV9
TGTGCCAGCAGCCTCATGGGGACAGGGCAAGAGACCCAGTACTTC
CASSLMGTGQETQYF
>TRBD1|NA|TRBJ2-1|TRBV12-3/TRBV12-4
TGTGCCAGCAGGGTACAGGGGAATGAGCAGTTCTTC
CASRVQGNEQFF
>NA|NA|TRBJ1-2|TRBV27
TGTGCCAGCAGTCGACTCCGGGACACAGCTAACTATGGCTACACCTTC
CASSRLRDTANYGYTF
>NA|once|TRBJ1-5|TRBV4-1
TGCGCCAGCAGCCAGACGGGAGGGGATCAGCCCCAGCATTTT
CASSQTGGDQPQHF
>NA|NA|TRBJ1-5|TRBV27
TGTGCCAGCAGACCGCAGGGAAAATCAGCTCATCAGCCCCAGCATTTT
CASRPQGKSAHQPQHF
>TRBD2|NA|TRBJ2-7|TRBV4-3
TGCGCCAGCAGCCACACACTAGCGGGAGTCTTCTACGAGCAGTACTTC
CASSHTLAGVFYEQYF
>NA|NA|TRBJ2-3|TRBV4-3
TGCGCCAGCAGCCTGCAGCGGGTAAGCACAGATACGCAGTATTTT
CASSLQRVSTDTQYF
>TRBD2|NA|TRBJ2-1|TRBV4-1
TGCGCCAGCAGCCAAATTTCTGGAGCGGGAGTAGTCTCCTACAATGAGCAGTTCTTC
CASSQISGAGVVSYNEQFF
>TRBD1|few|TRBJ1-6|TRBV11-2
TGTGCCAGCAGCCCCACAGGGGGCACTCCACCCCTCCACTTT
CASSPTGGTPPLHF
>NA|NA|TRBJ2-2|TRBV6-4
TGTGCCAGCCGAGTGCTGTCGAACACCGGGGAGCTGTTTTTT
CASRVLSNTGELFF
>TRBD2|NA|TRBJ2-5|TRBV6-5
TGTGCCAGCTCGGGGGGGGGAGGACAAGAGACCCAGTACTTC
CASSGGGGQETQYF
>NA|NA|TRBJ2-7|TRBV27
TGTGCCAGCAGTTTTCGGGGAGGCGGCTACGAGCAGTACTTC
CASSFRGGGYEQYF
>NA|NA|TRBJ2-2|TRBV9
TGTGCCAGCAGCGTAGTCCAGGGGACGAACACCGGGGAGCTGTTTTTT
CASSVVQGTNTGELFF
>TRBD1|NA|TRBJ2-2|TRBV5-1
TGCGCCAGCAGCGCGGACAGGGGGACCACCGGGGAGCTGTTTTTT
CASSADRGTTGELFF
>TRBD1|NA|TRBJ1-5|TRBV27
TGTGCCAGCAGTTTATCGCCGGGACAGGGGGCTCAGCCCCAGCATTTT
CASSLSPGQGAQPQHF
>NA|NA|TRBJ1-3|TRBV13
TGTGCCAGCAGCTTAGGGCAGGGAAACACCATATATTTT
CASSLGQGNTIYF
>NA|NA|TRBJ1-2|TRBV4-3
TGCGCCAGCAGCCGTTTGGGGGAGGGGGTTTCCGATGGCTACACCTTC
CASSRLGEGVSDGYTF
>TRBD2|NA|TRBJ2-7|TRBV27
TGTGCCAGCAGCCTTAACTTGATGGGGGAGGGCAACTACGAGCAGTACTTC
CASSLNLMGEGNYEQYF
>NA|NA|TRBJ1-3|TRBV6-2/TRBV6-3
TGTGCCAGCAGCCTTCTTGCCGGGACTACTGGAAACACCATATATTTT
CASSLLAGTTGNTIYF
>NA|NA|TRBJ1-3|TRBV7-2
TGTGCCAGCAGCCCCCGTTTGGACTCGCCAAGAAACACCATATATTTT
CASSPRLDSPRNTIYF
>NA|once|TRBJ2-7|TRBV6-2/TRBV6-3
TGTGCCAGCAGCCATACAGGGTCCCTACCTCGGGCCTACGAGCAGTACTTC
CASSHTGSLPRAYEQYF
>TRBD1|NA|TRBJ1-3|TRBV7-9
TGTGCCAGCAGCGCCCCACAGGGGGTGGGAAACACCATATATTTT
CASSAPQGVGNTIYF
>NA|NA|TRBJ1-2|TRBV12-5
TGTGCTAGTGGTTCACGACTATCTAACTATGGCTACACCTTC
CASGSRLSNYGYTF
>NA|once|TRBJ2-7|TRBV28
TGTGCCAGCAGTTTAGGGCGACAGTACTTC
CASSLGRQYF
>NA|NA|TRBJ1-5|TRBV7-9
TGTGCCAGCAGCTTATCCCTTCAAGGCGGGGGGGGAGGACAGCCCCAGCATTTT
CASSLSLQGGGGGQPQHF
>NA|few|TRBJ2-2|TRBV2
TGTGCCAGCGGCACCAGGGAGGCCGGGGAGCTGTTTTTT
CASGTREAGELFF
>NA|NA|TRBJ2-7|TRBV7-2
TGTGCCAGCAGCTTAGGGAGGGGCCTCTACGAGCAGTACTTC
CASSLGRGLYEQYF
>NA|NA|TRBJ1-6|TRBV6-5
TGTGCCAGCAGTAAAAGGACAGAATATAATTCACCCCTCCACTTT
CASSKRTEYNSPLHF
>TRBD1|once|TRBJ1-5|TRBV3-1/TRBV3-2
TGTGCCAGCAGCCATAAAGGACAGGCCATCAATCAGCCCCAGCATTTT
CASSHKGQAINQPQHF
>NA|few|TRBJ1-4|TRBV4-1
TGCGCCAGCAGCCAAGTAGGAGGGAGTTCTGAAAAACTGTTTTTT
CASSQVGGSSEKLFF
>NA|NA|TRBJ1-2|TRBV18
TGTGCCAGCTCACCACTGGGGCGGGGTGACTATGGCTACACCTTC
CASSPLGRGDYGYTF
>TRBD2|NA|TRBJ2-7|TRBV14
TGTGCCAGCAGCCCCTTTCGCGGGGGGTGGACCTACGAGCAGTACTTC
CASSPFRGGWTYEQYF
>NA|NA|TRBJ2-3|TRBV4-2
TGTGCCAGCAGCCAAAGAGCGGGCGGGGACACAGATACGCAGTATTTT
CASSQRAGGDTDTQYF
>NA|NA|TRBJ2-2|TRBV6-5
TGTGCCAGTAACCGAGAAGGGGGAACCACCGGGGAGCTGTTTTTT
CASNREGGTTGELFF
>NA|NA|TRBJ1-4|TRBV5-8
TGTGCCAGCAGCTTGGCGGGCGGACTGAATGAAAAACTGTTTTTT
CASSLAGGLNEKLFF
>TRBD1|NA|TRBJ1-2|TRBV4-3
TGCGCCAGCAGCCAAGACCTAGGGACAGGGGGGATCTATGGCTACACCTTC
CASSQDLGTGGIYGYTF
>TRBD1|NA|TRBJ1-4|TRBV5-1
TGCGCCAGCAGTGGGGGCTCAACAGGGGGAACTAATGAAAAACTGTTTTTT
CASSGGSTGGTNEKLFF
>TRBD1|NA|TRBJ1-1|TRBV2
TGTGCCAGCAGACCTCAGGGGGACACTGAAGCTTTCTTT
CASRPQGDTEAFF